A selection of T cell receptor beta chains follows, all from one sample in a study of CD8+ T cells in alopecia areata. Assay: immunoSEQ multiplex PCR; the TCRdb copy retains only in-frame clones and omits some. The sample has 200,000 to 250,000 clones; roughly 56% are singletons. The sample was CD4+ T cells sorted from blood, taken at week 4, from a patient treated with tofacitinib. Receptor source: a human donor with alopecia areata. Each CDR3 is given with its conserved first and last residue. Fields, in order: J gene, clone size, D gene, V gene, CDR3 DNA, CDR3 protein. The D gene is left open where the match is weak. Expanded clones get a size class; other rows say once, few or many, or leave the size out.

>TRBJ1-2|few|.|TRBV11-2
TGTGCCAGCAGCCCCCAGCCGCGGGATGGCTACACCTTC
CASSPQPRDGYTF
>TRBJ2-5|.|.|TRBV5-4
TGTGCCAGCAGATACACAGGGTTACAAGCTGAGACCCAGTACTTC
CASRYTGLQAETQYF
>TRBJ1-2|few|.|TRBV7-9
TGTGCCAGCAGCTTAGGGGGAGCTAACTATGGCTACACCTTC
CASSLGGANYGYTF
>TRBJ2-3|.|.|TRBV30
TGTGCCTGGAGGAAAGTAGCGACAGATACGCAGTATTTT
CAWRKVATDTQYF
>TRBJ2-7|once|.|TRBV27
TGTGCCAGCAGTTTAAACTTGGGGCGGGACGAGCAGTACTTC
CASSLNLGRDEQYF
>TRBJ1-1|.|TRBD1|TRBV29-1
TGCGTTGCGTCAGGACAGGGGGACATGAACACTGAAGCTTTCTTT
CVASGQGDMNTEAFF
>TRBJ1-2|.|.|TRBV29-1
TGCAGCGTATTAGGCCCTCCCTATGGCTACACCTTC
CSVLGPPYGYTF
>TRBJ2-2|few|TRBD2|TRBV10-2
TGCGCCAGCAGTACACACGGGGCGGGGGGGAGCACCGGGGAGCTGTTTTTT
CASSTHGAGGSTGELFF
>TRBJ1-2|.|.|TRBV27
TGTGCCAGCAGTTCTTGGACAACCAACTATGGCTACACCTTC
CASSSWTTNYGYTF
>TRBJ1-2|.|.|TRBV6-1
TGTGCCAGCAGTGACAGGGGCGGCTACACCTTC
CASSDRGGYTF
>TRBJ2-2|many|.|TRBV6-1
TGTGCCAGCAGTGAAGGACCCCTGCTCACCGGGGAGCTGTTTTTT
CASSEGPLLTGELFF
>TRBJ2-7|.|TRBD2|TRBV10-3
TGTGCCATCAGTGAGTCAGTGACTAGCGGGGGGTACGAGCAGTACTTC
CAISESVTSGGYEQYF
>TRBJ2-5|.|TRBD1|TRBV6-1
TGTGCCAGCAGGGACAGGGGGCGTGTAGAGACCCAGTACTTC
CASRDRGRVETQYF
>TRBJ2-3|.|.|TRBV5-6
TGTGCCAGCAGCTTGGGCAGTTCAGATACGCAGTATTTT
CASSLGSSDTQYF
>TRBJ2-6|.|.|TRBV25-1
TGTGCCAGCAGTGAGAATAAAAACTCTGGGGCCAACGTCCTGACTTTC
CASSENKNSGANVLTF
>TRBJ2-7|.|.|TRBV5-1
TGCGCCAGCACTGAGCAGGGGGGCTACGAGCAGTACTTC
CASTEQGGYEQYF
>TRBJ1-4|few|.|TRBV2
TGTGCCAGCAGGGTTAGCCCAACTAATGAAAAACTGTTTTTT
CASRVSPTNEKLFF
>TRBJ1-2|few|.|TRBV4-3
TGCGCCAGCAGCCCCGGGGGGGGCCCAACGAACTATGGCTACACCTTC
CASSPGGGPTNYGYTF